A selection of T cell receptor beta chains follows, all from one sample in a study of blood T cell repertoires in COVID-19. Measured with immunoSEQ multiplex PCR; TCRdb has only the in-frame clones, and not every one. The sample lists under 100,000 clones; under 85% were seen once. The sequenced sample was peripheral blood. These TCRs come from a woman aged 70-85 years with acute or convalescent COVID-19. The conserved cysteine and the conserved F or W are not part of the CDR3 here.

j_call: TRBJ1-3
v_call: TRBV6-5
cdr3_aa: ASTGDFSGNTIY

j_call: TRBJ1-4
v_call: TRBV27
cdr3_aa: ASSQTGPTNEKLF

j_call: TRBJ1-1
v_call: TRBV27
cdr3_aa: ASTGGHSEAF

j_call: TRBJ1-2
v_call: TRBV21-1
cdr3_aa: ASLAARSYGYT

j_call: TRBJ1-6
v_call: TRBV6-5
cdr3_aa: ASSYKVGSPLH

j_call: TRBJ2-1
v_call: TRBV5-1
cdr3_aa: ASRPGSSSYNEQF

j_call: TRBJ1-5
v_call: TRBV18
cdr3_aa: ASSRTGKQPQH

j_call: TRBJ1-1
v_call: TRBV30
cdr3_aa: AWSRINMNTEAF

j_call: TRBJ2-3
v_call: TRBV27
cdr3_aa: ASSPGWGTDTQY

j_call: TRBJ1-1
v_call: TRBV24-1
cdr3_aa: ATSDGWNTEAF

j_call: TRBJ1-5
v_call: TRBV24-1
cdr3_aa: ATSSTGVDQPQH

j_call: TRBJ2-2
v_call: TRBV5-5
cdr3_aa: ASSIRQAPGELF

j_call: TRBJ1-5
v_call: TRBV20-1
cdr3_aa: SASSGVGQPQH

j_call: TRBJ1-1
v_call: TRBV19
cdr3_aa: ASSKRGVNTEAF

j_call: TRBJ2-2
v_call: TRBV5-8
cdr3_aa: ASRGDRPTGELF

j_call: TRBJ1-5
v_call: TRBV30
cdr3_aa: AWSPDRRWQPQH